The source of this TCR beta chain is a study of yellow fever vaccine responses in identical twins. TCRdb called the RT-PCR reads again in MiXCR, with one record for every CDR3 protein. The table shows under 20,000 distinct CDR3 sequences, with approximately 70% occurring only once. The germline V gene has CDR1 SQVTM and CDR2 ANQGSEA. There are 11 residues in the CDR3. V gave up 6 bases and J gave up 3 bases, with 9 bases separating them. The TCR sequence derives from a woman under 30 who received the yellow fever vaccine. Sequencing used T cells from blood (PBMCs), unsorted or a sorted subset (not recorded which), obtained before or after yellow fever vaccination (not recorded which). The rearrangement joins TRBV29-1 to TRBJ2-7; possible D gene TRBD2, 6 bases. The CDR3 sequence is CSVAGLYEQYF. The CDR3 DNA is TGCAGCGTGGCGGGGCTCTACGAGCAGTACTTC.